The sequence of this T cell receptor beta chain was determined in a study of blood T cell repertoires in COVID-19. TCRdb's copy holds only in-frame clones and misses some; the assay was immunoSEQ multiplex PCR. The data contain a few hundred thousand clones, more than 85% of them singletons. Trimming took 0 bases from V and 5 from J, leaving 17 bases between them. Germline V gene lookup returns CDR1 LNHDA and CDR2 SQIVND (reference sequence). The CDR3 totals 17 residues. The rearrangement uses TRBV19 and TRBJ1-5; D gene unclear. Sequencing was carried out using PBMCs or T cells enriched from blood (not recorded which). The receptor was isolated from a woman aged 30 to 39 who had recovered from COVID-19. CDR3 region: CASSIDESTVWYQPQHF. The CDR3 DNA follows: TGTGCCAGTAGTATAGATGAGAGCACGGTGTGGTATCAGCCCCAGCATTTT. Full variable domain (missing parts from reference TRBV19 and TRBJ1-5): DGGITQSPKYLFRKEGQNVTLSCEQNLNHDAMYWYRQDPGQGLRLIYYSQIVNDFQKGDIAEGYSVSREKKESFPLTVTSAQKNPTAFYLCASSIDESTVWYQPQHFGDGTRLSIL.